The entry that follows covers one T cell receptor (beta chain) sequence. Its antigen is not known. The data were obtained in a study of cytomegalovirus exposure and HLA in healthy donors. Broader study findings: The study labeled fewer than 200 TCR beta chains cytomegalovirus-associated. It was found in a later analysis that first-cohort TCR clusters tended to co-occur in the roughly 120 validation repertoires.

Assay used: immunoSEQ multiplex PCR; TCRdb lists only in-frame clones, some missing. This sample has 55,000 to 70,000 clones; around 94% occur once, and the top ten carry approximately 2.3%. The V and J ends lost 0 bases and 6 bases, in that order; junction bases with no gene match: 5. Germline V gene lookup returns CDR1 LGHNA and CDR2 YSLEER. The CDR3 runs 14 residues. The rearrangement joins TRBV4-3 to TRBJ2-7, with 7 bases identical to TRBD2. Sequencing was done on a sample of PBMCs. The clonotype was recovered from a man aged 18 to 30 in good health and CMV-seronegative. This CDR3 reads CASSQDSGGGEQYF. CDR3 coding DNA: TGCGCCAGCAGCCAAGATAGTGGGGGGGGCGAGCAGTACTTC.